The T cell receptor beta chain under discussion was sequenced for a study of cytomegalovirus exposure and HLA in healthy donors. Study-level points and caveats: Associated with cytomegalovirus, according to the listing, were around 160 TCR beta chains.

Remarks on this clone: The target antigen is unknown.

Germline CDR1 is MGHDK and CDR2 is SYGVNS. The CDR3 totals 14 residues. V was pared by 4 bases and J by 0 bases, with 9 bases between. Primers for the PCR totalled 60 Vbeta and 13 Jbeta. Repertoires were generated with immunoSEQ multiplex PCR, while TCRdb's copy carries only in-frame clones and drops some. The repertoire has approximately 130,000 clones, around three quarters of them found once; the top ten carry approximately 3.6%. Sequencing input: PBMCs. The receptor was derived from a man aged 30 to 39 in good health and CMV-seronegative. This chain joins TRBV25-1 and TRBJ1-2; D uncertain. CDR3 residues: CASSGAGSNYGYTF. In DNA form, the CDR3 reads TGTGCCAGCAGTGGGGCCGGCTCTAACTATGGCTACACCTTC.